This T cell receptor beta chain was sequenced for a study of identical twins. Study outcomes and limitations: Models, which agreed with sharing between unrelated individuals, nonetheless underestimated the out-of-frame TCR alpha sharing seen in monozygotic twins. Twins shared out-of-frame alpha sequences with excess low generation probability.

TCRdb re-derived calls from the 5' RACE reads in MiXCR, one entry per CDR3 protein. Seen here are 200,000 to 250,000 distinct CDR3 sequences, over 9.5% observed once, and the top ten hold 4% to 5%. This CDR3 region has 16 residues. Unmatched junction bases numbered 6, after V lost 7 bases and J lost 0 bases. Germline V gene sequence: CDR1 SQVTM, CDR2 ANQGSEA. Healthy Caucasian individuals made up all the donors. This clonotype was recorded many times. As yet, its antigen is unknown. The sample was also linked to a second study, of yellow fever vaccine responses in identical twins.

The rearrangement joins TRBV29-1 to TRBJ2-1; 13 nucleotides line up with TRBD2. Sequencing was carried out using memory (CD45RO+) T cells sorted from blood. This receptor was obtained from a woman aged 18-29 years in good health. The CDR3 coding sequence is TGCAGCGCCAGGACTAGCGGGAGAAGCTCCTACAATGAGCAGTTCTTC. It translates to CSARTSGRSSYNEQFF.